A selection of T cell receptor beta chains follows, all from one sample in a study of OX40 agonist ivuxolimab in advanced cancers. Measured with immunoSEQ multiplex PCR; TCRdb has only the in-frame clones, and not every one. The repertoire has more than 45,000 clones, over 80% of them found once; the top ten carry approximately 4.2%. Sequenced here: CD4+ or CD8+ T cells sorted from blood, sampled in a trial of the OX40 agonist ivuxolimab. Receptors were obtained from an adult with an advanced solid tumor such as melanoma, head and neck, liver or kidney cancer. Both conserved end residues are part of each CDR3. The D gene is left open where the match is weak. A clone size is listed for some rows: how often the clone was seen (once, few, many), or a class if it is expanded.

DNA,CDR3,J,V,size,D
TGCGCCAGCAGCAAACGGGACAGTGGAGAAGAGACCCAGTACTTC,CASSKRDSGEETQYF,TRBJ2-5,TRBV5-1,NA,TRBD1
TGTGCCTGGAGCCCAGGTACCTCCTACGAGCAGTACTTC,CAWSPGTSYEQYF,TRBJ2-7,TRBV30,NA,NA
TGTGCCAGCAGTTCGCCACAGGGCGTAAACAATTACGAGCAGTACTTC,CASSSPQGVNNYEQYF,TRBJ2-7,TRBV28,few,NA
TGTGCCAGTAGTATGGGCAGGAACACTGAAGCTTTCTTT,CASSMGRNTEAFF,TRBJ1-1,TRBV19,once,NA
TGTGCCAGCAGATGGAGGGGGGAGAACACTGAAGCTTTCTTT,CASRWRGENTEAFF,TRBJ1-1,TRBV27,NA,NA
TGTGCCAGCAGCTATACGACGGGACAGGGGGCCTACGAGCAGTACTTC,CASSYTTGQGAYEQYF,TRBJ2-7,TRBV11-3,NA,TRBD1
TGTGCCAGCAGCCCCGGCCTAGCGGTGAACAATGAGCAGTTCTTC,CASSPGLAVNNEQFF,TRBJ2-1,TRBV5-6,NA,TRBD2
TGTGCCAGCAGTTACTCGAGTGACACTGAAGCTTTCTTT,CASSYSSDTEAFF,TRBJ1-1,TRBV6-6,NA,NA
TGCGCCAGCAGCTTGTCGTGGGGTGAGCAGTTCTTC,CASSLSWGEQFF,TRBJ2-1,TRBV5-1,NA,NA
TGTGCCAGCAGGGGACAGGGGGGCTACGAGCAGTACTTC,CASRGQGGYEQYF,TRBJ2-7,TRBV6-1,NA,TRBD1
TGTGCCAGCAGCTTGGCCGAACTAGGGAGCACAGATACGCAGTATTTT,CASSLAELGSTDTQYF,TRBJ2-3,TRBV5-4,NA,NA
TGTGCCAGCAGTGAAGGGGGAGGGTATGGCTACACCTTC,CASSEGGGYGYTF,TRBJ1-2,TRBV2,few,NA
TGCGCCAGCAGCCAAGCTGATGTGAGTCAGCCCCAGCATTTT,CASSQADVSQPQHF,TRBJ1-5,TRBV4-1,NA,NA
TGTGCCAGCAGTTTCGGACAGGTCGGGGAGACCCAGTACTTC,CASSFGQVGETQYF,TRBJ2-5,TRBV27,NA,TRBD1
TGTGCCAGCAGTTCTAGGACAGGGTACGAGCAGTACTTC,CASSSRTGYEQYF,TRBJ2-7,TRBV28,NA,TRBD1
TGTGCCAGCACACCTCGGACTAGCGGGAGGGCTGAGCAGTTCTTC,CASTPRTSGRAEQFF,TRBJ2-1,TRBV28,NA,TRBD2
TGTGCCAGCAGCCCAGACGGGAACTACTACGAGCAGTACTTC,CASSPDGNYYEQYF,TRBJ2-7,TRBV9,NA,NA
TGTGCCAGCAGTGAAGGCGGGAGAGACGCCTACGAGCAGTACTTC,CASSEGGRDAYEQYF,TRBJ2-7,TRBV6-1,NA,TRBD2
TGCGCCAGCAGTGAGTCGAGGGATTATGAGCAGTTCTTC,CASSESRDYEQFF,TRBJ2-1,TRBV10-2,NA,NA
TGTGCCAGCAGAGGGGACATTACTTACGAGCAGTACTTC,CASRGDITYEQYF,TRBJ2-7,TRBV28,NA,NA
TGTGCCAGCAGTGACCGGACTAGCGGCTACAATGAGCAGTTCTTC,CASSDRTSGYNEQFF,TRBJ2-1,TRBV25-1,once,TRBD2
TGTGCCAGTATAGGGTTAGGCAATCAGCCCCAGCATTTT,CASIGLGNQPQHF,TRBJ1-5,TRBV19,NA,NA
TGTGCCAGCAGCTTCCTAGCGGGAGGGCAAGAGACCCAGTACTTC,CASSFLAGGQETQYF,TRBJ2-5,TRBV11-2,NA,TRBD2
TGTGCCAGCAGCTTCGCCTACAATGAGCAGTTCTTC,CASSFAYNEQFF,TRBJ2-1,TRBV5-4,medium-sized,NA
TGTGCCAGCAGAGGACAGGAGACCTACGAGCAGTACTTC,CASRGQETYEQYF,TRBJ2-7,TRBV27,NA,TRBD1
TGTGCCAGCAGTGAATTTCTTGGAGGAGGAAGTGAGCAGTTCTTC,CASSEFLGGGSEQFF,TRBJ2-1,TRBV6-1,NA,NA
TGCGCCAGCAGCCAGAATCAACTAGCGACTAGCACAGATACGCAGTATTTT,CASSQNQLATSTDTQYF,TRBJ2-3,TRBV4-3,NA,TRBD2
TGTGCCAGCAGCTTAGAAGGGATCTGGCCAAATGAGCAGTTCTTC,CASSLEGIWPNEQFF,TRBJ2-1,TRBV7-9,NA,NA
TGTGCCAGCAGCCGTCCGGGACTAGGGATGTACCAAGAGACCCAGTACTTC,CASSRPGLGMYQETQYF,TRBJ2-5,TRBV13,NA,TRBD2
TGTGCCAGCAGTTACTCGGGGGACGAGCAGTACTTC,CASSYSGDEQYF,TRBJ2-7,TRBV6-6,NA,NA
TGTGCCAGCAGTGAACGACTTAGCTCCTACAATGAGCAGTTCTTC,CASSERLSSYNEQFF,TRBJ2-1,TRBV6-1,NA,NA
TGTGCCAGCAGCTTAGATCAGGGTTGGGAGACCCAGTACTTC,CASSLDQGWETQYF,TRBJ2-5,TRBV11-1,NA,NA
TGCGCCAGCAGCTTCCGACAGGACCCCATTGGCGAGCAGTACTTC,CASSFRQDPIGEQYF,TRBJ2-7,TRBV4-1,NA,NA
TGTGCCAGCAGCTTGTGGGACAGTACCAATGAGCAGTTCTTC,CASSLWDSTNEQFF,TRBJ2-1,TRBV5-5,NA,TRBD1
TGTGCCAGCTCACCACCGTTGGGGGCGGGCGAGCAGTTCTTC,CASSPPLGAGEQFF,TRBJ2-1,TRBV18,NA,NA
TGTGCCAGCAGCACCTGGGCTGGGACAGCGATACCCTACGAGCAGTACTTC,CASSTWAGTAIPYEQYF,TRBJ2-7,TRBV5-6,NA,TRBD1
TGTGCCAGCAGCCCCCGTAGAGGGGCCCTCTACGAGCAGTACTTC,CASSPRRGALYEQYF,TRBJ2-7,TRBV7-9,NA,NA
TGTGCCAGCAGCAACAACAGGGGTACAGATACGCAGTATTTT,CASSNNRGTDTQYF,TRBJ2-3,TRBV9,few,TRBD1
TGTGCCAGCAGCTCCCTCAGGCAGGGGAACACCGGGGAGCTGTTTTTT,CASSSLRQGNTGELFF,TRBJ2-2,TRBV11-2,NA,NA
TGTGCCAGCAGTAGCGGATTAATCCCCTACGAGCAGTACTTC,CASSSGLIPYEQYF,TRBJ2-7,TRBV25-1,NA,NA
TGCGCCAGCAGCCAAACCGATGGGAACACTGAAGCTTTCTTT,CASSQTDGNTEAFF,TRBJ1-1,TRBV4-3,NA,NA
TGTGCCAGCAGTTACGGACTGACTAGCACAGATACGCAGTATTTT,CASSYGLTSTDTQYF,TRBJ2-3,TRBV6-5,NA,NA
TGTGCCTGGAGTCCGGGGACAGGACCCACTAATGAAAAACTGTTTTTT,CAWSPGTGPTNEKLFF,TRBJ1-4,TRBV30,NA,TRBD1
TGTGCCAGCAGTGACCCCAGGGGAAGCTTTGCTTCACCCCTCCACTTT,CASSDPRGSFASPLHF,TRBJ1-6,TRBV2,NA,NA
TGTGCCAGCAGGGAGAAACGAGGGCTTCAAGAGACCCAGTACTTC,CASREKRGLQETQYF,TRBJ2-5,TRBV7-2,NA,NA
TGCGCCAGCAGCATTGGGTCCGCAACTGAAGCTTTCTTT,CASSIGSATEAFF,TRBJ1-1,TRBV5-1,few,NA
TGCGCCAGCAGCCAAGATTGGTCCGGGAGAGCCTACAATGAGCAGTTCTTC,CASSQDWSGRAYNEQFF,TRBJ2-1,TRBV4-3,NA,NA
TGCGCCAGCAGCCAAGATGGTGCGGGAGCCGGGTACGAGCAGTACTTC,CASSQDGAGAGYEQYF,TRBJ2-7,TRBV4-3,NA,TRBD2
TGTGCCAGTACCGGCAGGGGATCAGGGGAGCTGTTTTTT,CASTGRGSGELFF,TRBJ2-2,TRBV19,NA,NA
TGTGCCAGCAGCTTTGGGTGGCTGGGAGAGACCCAGTACTTC,CASSFGWLGETQYF,TRBJ2-5,TRBV11-2,NA,NA
TGTGCCAGCAGCTTTTCCGCTTTTAGGACCAACTATGGCTACACCTTC,CASSFSAFRTNYGYTF,TRBJ1-2,TRBV11-2,NA,NA
TGTGCCAGCAGTAAATCGACAGCCTCCTACGAGCAGTACTTC,CASSKSTASYEQYF,TRBJ2-7,TRBV28,NA,NA
TGTGCCAGCAGTTACCAGGGGGGGAACACTGAAGCTTTCTTT,CASSYQGGNTEAFF,TRBJ1-1,TRBV6-5,few,TRBD1
TGTGCCACCAGCTTCGGGGGGGACACACAAGAGACCCAGTACTTC,CATSFGGDTQETQYF,TRBJ2-5,TRBV15,NA,TRBD2
TGTGCCAGCAGCTTCAACTCAGGGGTAAATTCACCCCTCCACTTT,CASSFNSGVNSPLHF,TRBJ1-6,TRBV7-9,NA,NA